This is a list of T cell receptor beta chains from one sample in a study of shared clonotypes between healthy human individuals. The table came from immunoSEQ multiplex PCR; TCRdb's copy has only in-frame clones and leaves some out. The repertoire has about 480,000 clones, 75% to 80% of them found once; the top ten carry around 13%. What was sequenced was PBMCs. These receptors came from a woman aged 40 to 49 in good health. Some clones in this sample may be carry-over from other donors' samples. Both conserved end residues are part of each CDR3.

v_gene	j_gene	CDR3aa
TRBV7-9	TRBJ2-7	CASSLAVTDPLSEQYF
TRBV14	TRBJ2-3	CASSLRQGSDTQYF
TRBV5-6	TRBJ1-5	CASSLGGLSNQPQHF
TRBV2	TRBJ2-2	CASSDRTSGSNTGELFF
TRBV28	TRBJ2-4	CASRDEGRGNIQYF
TRBV7-2	TRBJ1-5	CASSLIVRISNQPQHF
TRBV25-1	TRBJ1-2	CASSDRLSRGYGYTF
TRBV6-5	TRBJ2-2	CASSSLEGFNTGELFF
TRBV11-1	TRBJ2-7	CASSQDRGGYEQYF
TRBV6-1	TRBJ2-5	CASSGGWGETQYF
TRBV9	TRBJ2-5	CASSPGQTQETQYF
TRBV10-2	TRBJ1-5	CASSESERGPQHF
TRBV7-2	TRBJ2-1	CASSLAARPPSHNEQFF
TRBV4-2	TRBJ1-1	CASSQDLNGREAFF
TRBV19	TRBJ2-1	CASSMVPGLAEGSEQFF
TRBV7-2	TRBJ1-1	CASSFEGTLNTEAFF
TRBV27	TRBJ2-7	CASRRTPRDRGVLREQYF
TRBV7-2	TRBJ1-1	CASSLVQTGITEAFF
TRBV27	TRBJ2-5	CASSALASQETQYF
TRBV7-2	TRBJ1-1	CASSLVGPGTMNTEAFF
TRBV11-3	TRBJ2-7	CASTPAGTGASYEQYF
TRBV27	TRBJ1-1	CASSLYRGGTEAFF
TRBV7-3	TRBJ1-1	CASSLFPGVGTEAFF
TRBV18	TRBJ2-2	CASSPFSGDAGELFF
TRBV11-3	TRBJ2-1	CASSLDPFNEQFF
TRBV6-6	TRBJ2-1	CASKGTSGSYNEQFF
TRBV7-9	TRBJ2-3	CASSLALAGEADTQYF
TRBV4-2	.	CASSQLGDKTYEQYF
TRBV6-1	TRBJ2-2	CASTQGAVGAGELFF
TRBV5-1	TRBJ2-7	CASSLEVSYEQYF
TRBV7-9	TRBJ2-3	CASSSAGTSADTQYF